The subject of this entry is one T cell receptor beta chain. Antigen unknown. The sample belongs to a study of cytotoxic CD8 clonotypes in ibrutinib-treated CLL. Here immunoSEQ multiplex PCR was the method, and the copy in TCRdb shows in-frame clones only, minus some. The table records about 200,000 clones, about 72% of them present only once. Trimming took 4 bases from V and 7 from J, leaving 11 bases between them. Germline CDR1 SNHLY, CDR2 FYNNEI. CDR3 length: 13 amino acids. The study's findings and limits: Clonotypes that were public were uncommon, and they contracted or stayed stable on treatment.

Approximately 1.9 micrograms of genomic DNA came from cryopreserved PBMCs for TCR beta libraries. Sequences were derived from PBMCs, sampled after 24 months of ibrutinib treatment. The chain combines TRBV2 with TRBJ2-1, with D perhaps matching TRBD2 (5 bases). This sequence was found in a human donor with chronic lymphocytic leukemia. The CDR3 region has the DNA TGTGCCAGCAGTGGTCTAGCTTATAATGAGCAGTTCTTC. Translating it yields CASSGLAYNEQFF.